The TCR beta chain described here comes from a study of beta chain features in type 1 diabetes. As for the study in general: Age, gender and cell yields were alike across patients and healthy donors.

This clone was seen a few times. The CDR3 totals 14 residues. The V end was cut by 1 base, the J end by 1 base, with 7 bases between. Germline lookup yields CDR1 LGHNA and CDR2 YSLEER. Staining for CD45RO/CCR7/CD25/CD127/CD95/CD27 allowed sorting of CD4+ naive, central memory, regulatory and stem cell-like memory cells. The entirety of the isolated RNA underwent reverse transcription, so expressed TCRB transcripts were sequenced. Profiling relied on immunoSEQ multiplex PCR, and the TCRdb table lists in-frame clones only, not all of them. The sample has just over 600,000 clones; about a sixth are singletons.

This sequence joins TRBV4-3 and TRBJ2-5; D gene uncertain. Input material: naive CD4+ T cells from blood. This receptor was taken from a man aged 18 to 35 in good health. This chain's CDR3 is CASSQVVSQETQYF. The CDR3 bases are TGCGCCAGCAGCCAAGTGGTATCCCAAGAGACCCAGTACTTC.